Listed below are T cell receptor beta chains from one sample, sequenced in a study of early T cells in non-severe SARS-CoV-2 infection. TCRdb reprocessed the 5' RACE reads with MiXCR, giving one entry per CDR3 protein. Of some 77,000 distinct CDR3 sequences in the sample, approximately 9.1% were seen once. The sample was whole blood. The receptors come from an adult who was a healthcare worker with PCR-confirmed SARS-CoV-2 infection or an uninfected control (not recorded which). CDR3s include the opening cysteine and the closing phenylalanine or tryptophan. The D gene is left open where the match is weak. Rows may omit the clone size; those that give it use once, few, many or a size class.

d_gene	v_gene	abundance	j_gene	CDR3aa	CDR3nt
TRBD2	TRBV3-1	NA	TRBJ2-3	CASSHQREGLNTQYF	TGTGCCAGCAGCCATCAGCGGGAGGGTTTAAATACGCAGTATTTT
TRBD1	TRBV12-3/TRBV12-4	many	TRBJ1-4	CASSLAGTVNEKLFF	TGTGCCAGCAGTTTAGCGGGGACAGTTAATGAAAAACTGTTTTTT
TRBD1	TRBV28	NA	TRBJ2-1	CASFSGTVYNEQFF	TGTGCCAGCTTCTCCGGGACAGTCTACAATGAGCAGTTCTTC
NA	TRBV28	many	TRBJ1-1	CASSLLLQGNTEAFF	TGTGCCAGCAGTTTGCTACTTCAGGGAAACACTGAAGCTTTCTTT
TRBD1	TRBV3-1	many	TRBJ2-7	CASSPHWDRGGYEQYF	TGTGCCAGCAGCCCCCATTGGGACAGGGGGGGCTACGAGCAGTACTTC
NA	TRBV7-8	few	TRBJ2-3	CASSLSDTQYF	TGTGCCAGCAGCTTATCAGATACGCAGTATTTT
NA	TRBV2	once	TRBJ2-5	CASTLGGLRETQYF	TGTGCCAGCACCCTGGGGGGGCTGAGGGAGACCCAGTACTTC
NA	TRBV24-1	many	TRBJ2-1	CATGVNNEQFF	TGTGCCACCGGAGTAAACAATGAGCAGTTCTTC
TRBD1	TRBV7-2	many	TRBJ2-1	CASSLRDRGSIEQFF	TGTGCCAGCAGCCTCCGGGACAGGGGAAGTATTGAGCAGTTCTTC
NA	TRBV4-1	NA	TRBJ2-3	CASSQTELNTDTQYF	TGCGCCAGCAGCCAAACGGAGCTGAACACAGATACGCAGTATTTT
TRBD2	TRBV27	few	TRBJ2-7	CASSLGLAGDEQYF	TGTGCCAGCAGTCTGGGACTAGCGGGAGACGAGCAGTACTTC
TRBD2	TRBV24-1	many	TRBJ2-2	CATSDPPWGSGRPNTGELFF	TGTGCCACCAGTGATCCCCCCTGGGGGAGCGGGAGACCGAACACCGGGGAGCTGTTTTTT
NA	TRBV4-1	NA	TRBJ2-1	CASSQVSGLRIYNEQFF	TGCGCCAGCAGCCAAGTTTCAGGACTCAGGATATACAATGAGCAGTTCTTC
NA	TRBV3-1	many	TRBJ2-7	CASSSRLSPYEQYF	TGTGCCAGCAGCTCCCGTCTCTCCCCCTACGAGCAGTACTTC
NA	TRBV28	many	TRBJ2-7	CASNGAHRSYEQYF	TGTGCCAGCAACGGGGCCCACAGATCCTACGAGCAGTACTTC
NA	TRBV5-1	many	TRBJ2-7	CASSLAAELGQYF	TGCGCCAGCAGCTTGGCCGCCGAACTAGGGCAGTACTTC
TRBD1	TRBV7-9	NA	TRBJ2-7	CASSQDRGSYEQYF	TGTGCCAGCAGCCAGGACAGGGGAAGTTACGAGCAGTACTTC
NA	TRBV5-1	NA	TRBJ2-7	CASGNIGGGVTYEQYF	TGCGCCAGCGGGAACATAGGAGGCGGGGTAACCTACGAGCAGTACTTC
TRBD1	TRBV6-1	many	TRBJ2-7	CASSEGTGGIYEQYF	TGTGCCAGCAGTGAAGGGACAGGGGGCATCTACGAGCAGTACTTC
NA	TRBV12-3/TRBV12-4	many	TRBJ1-2	CASSVLYGYTF	TGTGCCAGCAGTGTCCTCTATGGCTACACCTTC
NA	TRBV25-1	few	TRBJ2-7	CASSDQGYEQYF	TGTGCCAGCAGTGATCAGGGTTACGAGCAGTACTTC
NA	TRBV7-9	many	TRBJ2-5	CASGTGRETQYF	TGTGCCAGCGGTACAGGGAGGGAGACCCAGTACTTC
NA	TRBV7-9	NA	TRBJ1-1	CASGFRDTEAFF	TGTGCCAGCGGCTTCAGGGACACTGAAGCTTTCTTT
TRBD2	TRBV4-2	NA	TRBJ2-1	CASASGRAAGSYNEQFF	TGTGCCAGTGCTAGCGGGAGGGCCGCCGGCTCCTACAATGAGCAGTTCTTC
TRBD1	TRBV11-2	many	TRBJ2-5	CASSPRDRDRETQYF	TGTGCCAGCAGCCCCCGGGACAGGGACCGAGAGACCCAGTACTTC
NA	TRBV4-1	few	TRBJ2-2	CASSQAALAPRNTGELFF	TGCGCCAGCAGCCAGGCCGCTCTAGCGCCGAGGAACACCGGGGAGCTGTTTTTT
NA	TRBV29-1	many	TRBJ2-7	CSVETGLPGEQYF	TGCAGCGTTGAGACGGGACTCCCCGGCGAGCAGTACTTC
TRBD2	TRBV28	many	TRBJ2-5	CASSLGGGQETQYF	TGTGCCAGCAGTTTAGGCGGGGGACAAGAGACCCAGTACTTC
NA	TRBV30	NA	TRBJ1-1	CAWTGQNTEAFF	TGTGCCTGGACGGGTCAGAACACTGAAGCTTTCTTT
NA	TRBV21-1	NA	TRBJ2-3	CASSTARYREAGTDTQYF	TGTGCCAGCAGCACAGCTCGATATCGGGAGGCGGGCACAGATACGCAGTATTTT
TRBD2	TRBV28	NA	TRBJ2-1	CASSERERVYNEQFF	TGTGCCAGCAGTGAGCGGGAGAGGGTGTACAATGAGCAGTTCTTC
TRBD2	TRBV29-1	many	TRBJ2-3	CSVPAGGTADTQYF	TGCAGCGTTCCCGCGGGAGGGACCGCAGATACGCAGTATTTT
NA	TRBV7-8	NA	TRBJ2-5	CASSLGSHRTQYF	TGTGCCAGCAGCTTGGGCTCTCACAGGACCCAGTACTTC
TRBD1	TRBV2	NA	TRBJ2-5	CASSRDSGFQETQYF	TGTGCCAGCAGCAGGGACAGCGGATTCCAAGAGACCCAGTACTTC
NA	TRBV5-1	many	TRBJ2-5	CASSAGTDPRGTQYF	TGCGCCAGCAGCGCCGGGACCGACCCAAGGGGGACCCAGTACTTC
NA	TRBV28	NA	TRBJ2-4	CATSITGSSAGKNIQYF	TGTGCCACCAGCATAACCGGGTCCTCGGCGGGCAAAAACATTCAGTACTTC
NA	TRBV3-1	NA	TRBJ2-7	CASSQPTRLVYEQYF	TGTGCCAGCAGCCAACCGACTAGGCTCGTCTACGAGCAGTACTTC
NA	TRBV28	NA	TRBJ2-7	CASSHRVRDEQYF	TGTGCCAGCAGCCACAGGGTTCGTGACGAGCAGTACTTC
TRBD2	TRBV11-1	many	TRBJ2-1	CASSLSSGRRGEQFF	TGTGCCAGCAGCCTCTCTAGCGGGCGCCGGGGTGAGCAGTTCTTC
NA	TRBV4-1	many	TRBJ2-4	CASSQVGGDLAKNIQYF	TGCGCCAGCAGCCAAGTGGGCGGGGACCTAGCCAAAAACATTCAGTACTTC
NA	TRBV27	many	TRBJ1-1	CASSKLRGGTEAFF	TGTGCCAGCAGCAAACTCAGGGGCGGCACTGAAGCTTTCTTT
TRBD2	TRBV20-1	many	TRBJ2-7	CSAPGTSGQQQYF	TGCAGTGCTCCCGGGACTAGCGGACAGCAGCAGTACTTC
TRBD2	TRBV6-5	many	TRBJ2-3	CASSYGLAGTDTQYF	TGTGCCAGCAGTTACGGGCTAGCGGGAACAGATACGCAGTATTTT
NA	TRBV27	many	TRBJ2-7	CASSRLGDPPLGEQYF	TGTGCCAGCAGCCGTCTCGGGGACCCGCCCCTAGGCGAGCAGTACTTC
TRBD2	TRBV27	few	TRBJ2-1	CASSRASGSIEQFF	TGTGCCAGCAGCCGGGCTAGCGGGAGTATTGAGCAGTTCTTC
NA	TRBV3-1	many	TRBJ2-7	CASSQEAWTRGDEQYF	TGTGCCAGCAGCCAAGAGGCCTGGACTAGGGGGGACGAGCAGTACTTC
NA	TRBV27	many	TRBJ2-3	CASSFPPNTQYF	TGTGCCAGCAGTTTCCCCCCTAATACGCAGTATTTT
NA	TRBV18	many	TRBJ1-1	CASSPLQQTPRTEAFF	TGTGCCAGCTCACCACTCCAACAGACCCCGCGGACTGAAGCTTTCTTT
NA	TRBV7-2	many	TRBJ2-1	CASQSPPGLASLEQFF	TGTGCCAGCCAATCTCCGCCGGGACTTGCCTCCTTGGAGCAGTTCTTC
NA	TRBV5-1	NA	TRBJ2-2	CASSLETRELFF	TGCGCCAGCAGCTTGGAGACCCGGGAGCTGTTTTTT
NA	TRBV29-1	few	TRBJ2-7	CSVGHRPAGEQYF	TGCAGCGTCGGACACCGACCTGCTGGCGAGCAGTACTTC
TRBD1	TRBV5-1	few	TRBJ2-3	CASSLTGTGKDTQYF	TGCGCCAGCAGCTTGACAGGGACAGGGAAAGATACGCAGTATTTT
TRBD1	TRBV5-1	many	TRBJ2-3	CASAGQGVGLGTDTQYF	TGCGCCAGCGCGGGACAGGGAGTAGGACTGGGCACAGATACGCAGTATTTT
TRBD1	TRBV20-1	many	TRBJ1-5	CSAEDRGLQQWPQHF	TGCAGTGCAGAGGACAGGGGGCTCCAGCAATGGCCCCAGCATTTT
NA	TRBV11-2	many	TRBJ2-2	CASSLAEANTGELFF	TGTGCCAGCAGCTTAGCGGAGGCGAACACCGGGGAGCTGTTTTTT
NA	TRBV20-1	many	TRBJ2-7	CSARDIALSSYEQYF	TGCAGTGCTAGAGATATAGCGCTTAGCTCCTACGAGCAGTACTTC